Included here is one T cell receptor (beta chain) sequence, with context. This sample was included in a study of blood T cell repertoires in COVID-19. Study background: In each case, the material was cDNA or gDNA derived from T cells, B-cell-depleted T cells, or PBMCs.

This CDR3 is 14 amino acids long. V was pared by 2 bases and J by 2 bases, with 11 bases between. CDR1 and CDR2 from the germline V gene are SGHNT and YYREEE (reference sequence). Here immunoSEQ multiplex PCR was the method, and the copy in TCRdb shows in-frame clones only, minus some. This sample has some 170,000 clones, with 70% to 90% found just once. The TCR was taken from a middle-aged man with acute or convalescent COVID-19. V usage is TRBV5-4 and J usage is TRBJ2-7; tentatively, D is TRBD2 (6 bases). The specimen was peripheral blood. Written as DNA, the CDR3 is TGTGCCAGCAGCTTTGGGGGGAAGGCCTACGAGCAGTACTTC. Its translation: CASSFGGKAYEQYF. The full variable domain, in which reference TRBV5-4 and TRBJ2-7 provide the parts outside the CDR3, is ETGVTQSPTHLIKTRGQQVTLRCSSQSGHNTVSWYQQALGQGPQFIFQYYREEENGRGNFPPRFSGLQFPNYSSELNVNALELDDSALYLCASSFGGKAYEQYFGPGTRLTVT.